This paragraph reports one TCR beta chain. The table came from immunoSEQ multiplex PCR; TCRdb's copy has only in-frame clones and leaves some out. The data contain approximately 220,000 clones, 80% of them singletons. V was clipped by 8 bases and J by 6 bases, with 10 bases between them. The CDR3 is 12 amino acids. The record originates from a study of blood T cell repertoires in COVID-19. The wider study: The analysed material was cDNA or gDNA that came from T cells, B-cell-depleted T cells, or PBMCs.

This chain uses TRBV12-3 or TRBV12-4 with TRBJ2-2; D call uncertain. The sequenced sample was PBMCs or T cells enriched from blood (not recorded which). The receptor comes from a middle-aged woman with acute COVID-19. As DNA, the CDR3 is TGTGCCAGCCCCACTGGTCCCGGGGAGCTGTTTTTT. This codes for CASPTGPGELFF.